The present entry profiles one T cell receptor beta chain with its context. The record originates from a study of blood T cell repertoires in COVID-19. Study summary: Material from acute and convalescent COVID-19 was sourced from the United States, Italy and Spain. The cDNA or gDNA used as material had been derived from T cells, B-cell-depleted T cells, or PBMCs.

Under the authors' procedure: Reference gene primers were amplified, and this amplification served to estimate nucleated cell counts. The method was immunoSEQ multiplex PCR; TCRdb's version includes in-frame clones alone and lacks a portion of them. That table furnishes V, J and clone size, whereas the DNA furnished D and trimming. The sample lists fewer than 200,000 clones; 88% were seen once. V was clipped by 0 bases and J by 0 bases, with 7 bases between them. The V gene's germline CDR1 is SGHRS and CDR2 YFSETQ. The CDR3 covers 16 residues. This chain connects TRBV5-1 to TRBJ2-6; D not certain. The source material was peripheral blood. The clonotype was recovered from a man aged 55 to 70 with acute or convalescent COVID-19. CDR3 sequence: CASSLDLNSGANVLTF. DNA of the CDR3: TGCGCCAGCAGCTTGGATCTTAACTCTGGGGCCAACGTCCTGACTTTC. Supplemented by reference TRBV5-1 and TRBJ2-6, the full variable domain reads KAGVTQTPRYLIKTRGQQVTLSCSPISGHRSVSWYQQTPGQGLQFLFEYFSETQRNKGNFPGRFSGRQFSNSRSEMNVSTLELGDSALYLCASSLDLNSGANVLTFGAGSRLTVL.